The TCR beta chain under discussion was sequenced for a study of T cell repertoires in cytomegalovirus infection. In the study overall: Indications came from public TCR beta signatures; they pointed to CMV infection and to a matching HLA type.

Study findings and constraints: CMV carriers with the relevant HLA were identified by cumulative public TCR beta family frequency.

The sample holds many counts of this clonotype. Its matching antigen is unknown. TCRdb analysed the reads with MiXCR anew, one entry per CDR3 protein. The sample shows under 150,000 distinct CDR3 sequences, about 30% of them seen only once. V was shortened by 7 bases and J by 0 bases, with 11 bases between the two germline ends. The CDR3 extends over 13 amino acids. Per germline, CDR1 SGHDT and CDR2 YYEEEE. The receptor was derived from a human donor in good health (CMV status not recorded). Some clones in this sample may be carry-over from other donors' samples. The specimen was CD8+ T cells from cultured PBMCs, collected from culture after CMV antigen stimulation. The rearrangement uses TRBV5-6 and TRBJ2-7; D remains ambiguous. The DNA of the CDR3 is TGTGCCAGCGGCAGTCTAAGCTCCTACGAGCAGTACTTC. This codes for CASGSLSSYEQYF.